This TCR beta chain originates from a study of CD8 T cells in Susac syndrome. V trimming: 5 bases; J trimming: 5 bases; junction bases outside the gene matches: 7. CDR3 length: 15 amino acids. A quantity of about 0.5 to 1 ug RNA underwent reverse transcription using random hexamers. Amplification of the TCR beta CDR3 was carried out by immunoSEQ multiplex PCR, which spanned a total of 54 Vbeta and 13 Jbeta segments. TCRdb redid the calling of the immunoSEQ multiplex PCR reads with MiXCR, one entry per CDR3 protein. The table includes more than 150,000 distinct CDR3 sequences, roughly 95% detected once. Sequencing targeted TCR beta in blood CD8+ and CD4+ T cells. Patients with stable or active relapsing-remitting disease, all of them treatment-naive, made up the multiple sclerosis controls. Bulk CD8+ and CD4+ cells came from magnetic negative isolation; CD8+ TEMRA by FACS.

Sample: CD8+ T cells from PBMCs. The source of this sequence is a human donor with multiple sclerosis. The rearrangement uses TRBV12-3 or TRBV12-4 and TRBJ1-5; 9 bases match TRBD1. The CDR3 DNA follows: TGTGCCAGCAGTCAAGAGGGACAGGGTGATCAGCCCCAGCATTTT. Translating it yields CASSQEGQGDQPQHF.